This TCR beta chain stems from a study of response to subunit inactivated influenza vaccine. Study conclusions and caveats: Every seasonal influenza vaccination brings in few new T cells, the authors suggested.

A word on this clonotype: Its specificity is not known.

TCRdb fed the RT-PCR reads into MiXCR, producing one record per CDR3 protein. The table has approximately 530,000 distinct CDR3 sequences, 10% to 15% seen once. The V end was cut by 3 bases, the J end by 6 bases, with 17 bases between. The CDR3 spans 15 residues. Germline V CDR1 and CDR2: SGHRS, YFSETQ. This sequence was found in a man between 45 and 60 years old who received an inactivated influenza vaccine. The source was PBMCs from blood, collected roughly 48 days after vaccination. This chain joins TRBV5-1 and TRBJ2-3; either TRBD1 or TRBD2 may supply D (5 bases each). The CDR3 coding sequence is TGCGCCAGCAGCTCCTCCGGGGCCCCCACGGATACGCAGTATTTT. This encodes CASSSSGAPTDTQYF.